The rows below give T cell receptor beta chains drawn from one sample of a study of metastatic and nonmetastatic thyroid tumors. TCRdb reprocessed the PCR reads via MiXCR. The sample has around 50,000 clones, almost 30% seen once; the top ten hold roughly 15%. Specimen: blood. The receptor set was obtained from a female donor with papillary thyroid cancer or a benign thyroid nodule (not recorded which). Some clones in this sample may be carry-over from other donors' samples. Each CDR3 is given with its conserved first and last residue. The order of the fields is J gene, clone size, V gene, D gene, CDR3 protein, CDR3 DNA. The D gene is left open where the match is weak. Clone size is stated in some rows and not others, as once, few, many or a class when expanded.

J: TRBJ2-2
size: -
V: TRBV5-1
D: -
CDR3: CASSPRVLRELSF
DNA: TGCGCCAGCAGCCCCAGGGTGCTCCGGGAGCTGTCTTTT

J: TRBJ1-6
size: -
V: TRBV10-3
D: TRBD1
CDR3: CAISRQGEDSPLHF
DNA: TGTGCCATCAGTCGACAGGGGGAAGACTCACCCCTCCACTTT

J: TRBJ2-3
size: -
V: TRBV6-6
D: TRBD1
CDR3: CASSYGTGDTDTQYF
DNA: TGTGCCAGCAGTTACGGGACAGGGGACACAGATACGCAGTATTTT

J: TRBJ2-1
size: few
V: TRBV27
D: -
CDR3: CASSPRGTANEQFF
DNA: TGTGCCAGCAGTCCGCGGGGAACGGCCAATGAGCAGTTCTTC

J: TRBJ1-3
size: few
V: TRBV6-1
D: -
CDR3: CASSMDPSSGNTIYF
DNA: TGTGCCAGCAGCATGGACCCCAGCTCTGGAAACACCATATATTTT

J: TRBJ2-7
size: -
V: TRBV11-1
D: -
CDR3: CASSRDNYEQYF
DNA: TGTGCCAGCAGCCGGGACAACTACGAGCAGTACTTC

J: TRBJ1-1
size: many
V: TRBV14
D: TRBD1
CDR3: CASSQILRTGAFF
DNA: TGTGCCAGCAGCCAAATACTTAGGACAGGCGCTTTCTTT

J: TRBJ2-1
size: -
V: TRBV24-1
D: -
CDR3: CATSDSYDRQGRGDEQFF
DNA: TGTGCCACCAGTGATTCGTACGATAGGCAGGGTAGGGGGGATGAGCAGTTCTTC

J: TRBJ2-5
size: -
V: TRBV11-2
D: -
CDR3: CASSLIRGSGETQYF
DNA: TGTGCCAGCAGCTTAATACGCGGCTCAGGGGAGACCCAGTACTTC

J: TRBJ1-3
size: many
V: TRBV30
D: -
CDR3: CAWSAGRVAGNTIYF
DNA: TGTGCCTGGAGTGCAGGGCGGGTGGCTGGAAACACCATATATTTT

J: TRBJ2-1
size: few
V: TRBV12-3/TRBV12-4
D: TRBD2
CDR3: CASTRTSGTYNEQFF
DNA: TGTGCCAGCACCCGGACTAGCGGGACCTACAATGAGCAGTTCTTC

J: TRBJ1-2
size: -
V: TRBV5-1
D: -
CDR3: CASSGTWDGYTF
DNA: TGCGCCAGCAGCGGGACTTGGGATGGCTACACCTTC

J: TRBJ2-2
size: -
V: TRBV30
D: -
CDR3: CAWSGTGQDTGELFF
DNA: TGTGCCTGGAGCGGGACCGGTCAAGACACCGGGGAGCTGTTTTTT

J: TRBJ2-7
size: few
V: TRBV6-5
D: -
CDR3: CASSYDPQTVYEQYF
DNA: TGTGCCAGCAGTTATGACCCTCAGACTGTATACGAGCAGTACTTC

J: TRBJ1-2
size: few
V: TRBV28
D: TRBD1
CDR3: CASSLFGRTGNYGYTF
DNA: TGTGCCAGCAGTTTATTTGGTCGGACAGGGAACTATGGCTACACCTTC

J: TRBJ2-1
size: few
V: TRBV10-3
D: -
CDR3: CASQEFSYNEQFF
DNA: TGTGCCAGCCAGGAGTTCTCCTACAATGAGCAGTTCTTC

J: TRBJ1-3
size: -
V: TRBV6-1
D: TRBD1
CDR3: CASRRTGGTGNTIYF
DNA: TGTGCCAGCAGGAGAACAGGGGGCACGGGAAACACCATATATTTT

J: TRBJ2-5
size: -
V: TRBV12-3/TRBV12-4
D: -
CDR3: CASSLGTPETQYF
DNA: TGTGCCAGCAGTTTAGGGACACCAGAGACCCAGTACTTC

J: TRBJ1-1
size: -
V: TRBV7-8
D: -
CDR3: CASRSTGNTEAFF
DNA: TGTGCCAGCAGGTCTACAGGGAACACTGAAGCTTTCTTT

J: TRBJ2-1
size: few
V: TRBV6-5
D: -
CDR3: CASSYWRPSSYNEQFF
DNA: TGTGCCAGCAGTTACTGGAGACCTAGCTCCTACAATGAGCAGTTCTTC

J: TRBJ1-2
size: few
V: TRBV24-1
D: -
CDR3: CATSRTNWGGYTF
DNA: TGTGCCACCAGCCGCACGAATTGGGGCGGCTACACCTTC

J: TRBJ1-6
size: -
V: TRBV19
D: -
CDR3: CASSSWTNSPLHF
DNA: TGTGCCAGTAGTAGTTGGACAAATTCACCCCTCCACTTT

J: TRBJ2-3
size: -
V: TRBV18
D: TRBD1
CDR3: CASPPGQGTDTQYF
DNA: TGTGCCAGCCCTCCCGGACAGGGGACAGATACGCAGTATTTT

J: TRBJ2-7
size: -
V: TRBV5-1
D: -
CDR3: CASSEGWNYEQYF
DNA: TGCGCCAGCAGCGAAGGGTGGAATTACGAGCAGTACTTC

J: TRBJ2-7
size: -
V: TRBV6-1
D: -
CDR3: CASTDSAAPKGYEQYF
DNA: TGTGCCAGCACCGATTCCGCAGCACCAAAGGGTTACGAGCAGTACTTC

J: TRBJ1-1
size: -
V: TRBV28
D: -
CDR3: CASTKGGAYTEAFF
DNA: TGTGCCAGCACCAAGGGGGGAGCCTACACTGAAGCTTTCTTT

J: TRBJ1-2
size: few
V: TRBV11-1
D: TRBD1
CDR3: CASSEQGGSYGYTF
DNA: TGTGCCAGCAGCGAACAGGGGGGCAGCTATGGCTACACCTTC

J: TRBJ1-1
size: many
V: TRBV7-9
D: TRBD1
CDR3: CASSLTGLNTEAFF
DNA: TGTGCCAGCAGCTTGACAGGGTTGAACACTGAAGCTTTCTTT

J: TRBJ1-1
size: once
V: TRBV9
D: TRBD1
CDR3: CASSVAGETGGTEAFF
DNA: TGTGCCAGCAGCGTAGCCGGCGAGACAGGGGGCACTGAAGCTTTCTTT

J: TRBJ1-2
size: -
V: TRBV19
D: TRBD1
CDR3: CTSRDPGQAVMDTF
DNA: TGTACCAGTAGGGACCCGGGACAGGCGGTTATGGACACCTTC

J: TRBJ2-7
size: -
V: TRBV7-2
D: -
CDR3: CASSPNREYEQYF
DNA: TGTGCCAGCAGTCCTAACAGGGAATACGAGCAGTACTTC

J: TRBJ1-2
size: -
V: TRBV19
D: -
CDR3: CASSRHSANYGYTF
DNA: TGTGCCAGTAGTAGACACAGTGCTAACTATGGCTACACCTTC

J: TRBJ1-5
size: few
V: TRBV6-1
D: -
CDR3: CASSEAPYGNQPQHF
DNA: TGTGCCAGCAGTGAAGCGCCTTACGGCAATCAGCCCCAGCATTTT

J: TRBJ2-2
size: -
V: TRBV19
D: TRBD1
CDR3: CASKGQGADTGELFF
DNA: TGTGCCAGTAAGGGACAGGGGGCAGACACCGGGGAGCTGTTTTTT

J: TRBJ2-1
size: few
V: TRBV2
D: TRBD2
CDR3: CASSEVAGVIYNEQFF
DNA: TGTGCCAGCAGTGAAGTAGCGGGAGTGATCTACAATGAGCAGTTCTTC

J: TRBJ2-7
size: many
V: TRBV9
D: -
CDR3: CASSVTLQGHEQYF
DNA: TGTGCCAGCAGCGTCACATTACAGGGCCACGAGCAGTACTTC

J: TRBJ2-7
size: few
V: TRBV19
D: -
CDR3: CASSPGAPYEQYF
DNA: TGTGCCAGTAGTCCAGGGGCCCCTTACGAGCAGTACTTC

J: TRBJ1-4
size: -
V: TRBV3-1
D: -
CDR3: CASGQYVEKLFF
DNA: TGTGCCAGCGGCCAATACGTCGAAAAACTGTTTTTT

J: TRBJ1-1
size: -
V: TRBV7-8
D: -
CDR3: CASSSGSLRGTEAFF
DNA: TGTGCCAGCAGCTCAGGCTCGTTGAGGGGGACTGAAGCTTTCTTT

J: TRBJ2-6
size: many
V: TRBV4-2
D: TRBD1
CDR3: CASSQDRGPGSGANVLTF
DNA: TGTGCCAGCAGCCAGGACAGGGGACCGGGGTCTGGGGCCAACGTCCTGACTTTC

J: TRBJ2-1
size: -
V: TRBV24-1
D: TRBD1
CDR3: CATGGQANYNEQFF
DNA: TGTGCCACCGGAGGACAGGCCAACTACAATGAGCAGTTCTTC

J: TRBJ1-1
size: -
V: TRBV19
D: -
CDR3: CASSYKGGGTEAFF
DNA: TGTGCCAGTAGTTATAAGGGCGGAGGTACTGAAGCTTTCTTT

J: TRBJ1-2
size: -
V: TRBV30
D: -
CDR3: CAWSVTNYGYTF
DNA: TGTGCCTGGAGTGTAACAAACTATGGCTACACCTTC

J: TRBJ2-7
size: -
V: TRBV20-1
D: TRBD1
CDR3: CSAPRGTGDYEQYF
DNA: TGCAGTGCCCCCCGGGGGACAGGGGACTACGAGCAGTACTTC

J: TRBJ1-2
size: -
V: TRBV11-2
D: -
CDR3: CASSSYDPGNYGYTF
DNA: TGTGCCAGCAGCTCCTATGACCCAGGCAACTATGGCTACACCTTC

J: TRBJ2-7
size: -
V: TRBV5-1
D: -
CDR3: CASSLTPSEQYF
DNA: TGCGCCAGCAGCTTGACCCCCAGCGAGCAGTACTTC

J: TRBJ2-7
size: -
V: TRBV7-2
D: TRBD1
CDR3: CASSLAGTGATYEQYF
DNA: TGTGCCAGCAGCTTAGCCGGGACAGGGGCAACTTACGAGCAGTACTTC

J: TRBJ2-7
size: -
V: TRBV20-1
D: -
CDR3: CSASSTGLYSYEQYF
DNA: TGCAGTGCTAGTTCAACAGGCTTGTACTCCTACGAGCAGTACTTC

J: TRBJ2-3
size: -
V: TRBV4-2
D: TRBD1
CDR3: CASSRGFQDRRGTDTQYF
DNA: TGTGCCAGCAGCCGTGGATTCCAGGACAGGCGAGGCACAGATACGCAGTATTTT

J: TRBJ2-7
size: -
V: TRBV20-1
D: -
CDR3: CSAKSPGSHLF
DNA: TGCAGTGCTAAGAGTCCCGGGAGCCACCTCTTC

J: TRBJ1-4
size: -
V: TRBV7-2
D: -
CDR3: CASSLGVRNEKLFF
DNA: TGTGCCAGCAGCTTAGGGGTACGGAATGAAAAACTGTTTTTT

J: TRBJ1-4
size: -
V: TRBV25-1
D: -
CDR3: CASSELTSTEEKLFF
DNA: TGTGCCAGCAGTGAATTAACGAGCACAGAAGAAAAACTGTTTTTT

J: TRBJ1-5
size: -
V: TRBV6-1
D: -
CDR3: CASRQVSNQPQHF
DNA: TGTGCCAGCAGGCAGGTTAGCAATCAGCCCCAGCATTTT

J: TRBJ2-1
size: -
V: TRBV9
D: -
CDR3: CASSVEEGLSEQFF
DNA: TGTGCCAGCAGCGTAGAGGAGGGGCTAAGTGAGCAGTTCTTC